These T cell receptor beta chains were read from a single sample in a study of T cell repertoires in cytomegalovirus infection. TCRdb reprocessed the reads via MiXCR and lists one record per CDR3 protein. The sample consists of 250,000 to 300,000 distinct CDR3 sequences, more than 15% of them appearing once. The sequencing sample was made of CD8+ T cells from PBMCs. These receptors were taken from a human donor in good health (CMV status not recorded). Some clones in this sample may be carry-over from other donors' samples. CDR3s include the opening cysteine and the closing phenylalanine or tryptophan. A D gene is named only where the DNA matches it firmly. Where a row states a size, it is once, few, many or the class of an expanded clone; other rows omit it.

>few|-|TRBJ2-7|TRBV6-2/TRBV6-3
CASRSDSEMYYEQYF
TGTGCCAGCAGATCGGACAGTGAGATGTATTACGAGCAGTACTTC
>many|-|TRBJ1-5|TRBV7-2
CASSLGWDIYSNQPQHF
TGTGCCAGCAGCTTAGGTTGGGACATCTATAGCAATCAGCCCCAGCATTTT
>-|TRBD1|TRBJ2-3|TRBV6-6
CASSTDRGLLGDTQYF
TGTGCCAGCAGCACCGACAGGGGGCTCCTCGGGGATACGCAGTATTTT
>many|-|TRBJ1-1|TRBV7-6
CASSLPEGSGVGTEAFF
TGTGCCAGCAGCTTGCCCGAGGGATCAGGGGTGGGGACTGAAGCTTTCTTT
>-|-|TRBJ2-7|TRBV6-2/TRBV6-3
CASSYRGTTYEQYF
TGTGCCAGCAGTTACCGGGGGACCACCTACGAGCAGTACTTC
>-|-|TRBJ2-3|TRBV7-9
CASSPDTWTDTQYF
TGTGCCAGCAGCCCCGACACATGGACAGATACGCAGTATTTT
>many|TRBD2|TRBJ2-1|TRBV11-2
CASSLALAGAGEQFF
TGTGCCAGCAGCTTGGCCCTAGCGGGGGCCGGTGAGCAGTTCTTC
>-|TRBD1|TRBJ2-6|TRBV19
CASSIGTAGANVLTF
TGTGCCAGTAGTATTGGGACAGCTGGGGCCAACGTCCTGACTTTC
>few|-|TRBJ2-7|TRBV28
CASSLLTGEGEQYF
TGTGCCAGCAGTTTGCTTACAGGGGAGGGGGAGCAGTACTTC
>many|-|TRBJ2-7|TRBV6-2/TRBV6-3
CASSSAYEQYF
TGTGCCAGCAGCTCCGCCTACGAGCAGTACTTC
>many|-|TRBJ1-1|TRBV2
CASVSGFLGAHTEAFF
TGTGCCAGCGTGAGCGGCTTTCTGGGGGCTCACACTGAAGCTTTCTTT
>-|-|TRBJ2-7|TRBV6-6
CASSLLADEQYF
TGTGCCAGCAGTCTTTTGGCAGACGAGCAGTACTTC
>many|-|TRBJ2-2|TRBV12-5
CASGLGTGRSNTGELFF
TGTGCTAGTGGTTTGGGTACGGGGAGGTCTAACACCGGGGAGCTGTTTTTT
>few|-|TRBJ2-7|TRBV12-3/TRBV12-4
CASSQNTGEQYF
TGTGCCAGCAGTCAAAACACCGGGGAGCAGTACTTC
>many|-|TRBJ2-7|TRBV10-3
CAIRPPGHPSYEQYF
TGTGCCATCAGACCACCGGGACATCCCTCCTACGAGCAGTACTTC
>few|TRBD2|TRBJ2-5|TRBV11-2
CASSLGGGGAPFQETQYF
TGTGCCAGCAGCTTAGGAGGCGGGGGGGCCCCATTCCAAGAGACCCAGTACTTC
>-|-|TRBJ1-6|TRBV7-9
CASSLVTNSPLHF
TGTGCCAGCAGCTTAGTAACAAATTCACCCCTCCACTTT
>many|-|TRBJ2-1|TRBV28
CASSMGAVGAKGPRYNEQFF
TGTGCCAGCAGTATGGGGGCAGTGGGGGCGAAAGGACCCCGTTACAATGAGCAGTTCTTC
>many|-|TRBJ1-1|TRBV7-2
CASSLSPHEIGSWAFF
TGTGCCAGCAGCTTATCCCCTCATGAGATCGGGAGCTGGGCTTTCTTT
>-|-|TRBJ2-1|TRBV12-3/TRBV12-4
CASSFRDEQFF
TGTGCCAGCAGTTTTAGGGATGAGCAGTTCTTC
>many|TRBD2|TRBJ2-1|TRBV5-1
CATTSSGGYNEQFF
TGCGCCACCACAAGCAGCGGGGGGTACAATGAGCAGTTCTTC
>many|-|TRBJ1-2|TRBV7-9
CASSFDNNYGYTF
TGTGCCAGCAGCTTTGACAATAACTATGGCTACACCTTC
>few|TRBD1|TRBJ2-1|TRBV7-2
CASSFLGQALSEQFF
TGTGCCAGCTCCTTTTTGGGACAGGCTTTGAGTGAGCAGTTCTTC
>-|-|TRBJ2-1|TRBV10-3
CAISDLDSLAWEQFF
TGTGCCATCAGTGACCTGGACAGCCTGGCGTGGGAGCAGTTCTTC
>-|-|TRBJ2-5|TRBV28
CASSLNGLQETQYF
TGTGCCAGCAGCCTTAATGGACTGCAAGAGACCCAGTACTTC
>few|-|TRBJ1-1|TRBV7-3
CASSPTANTEAFF
TGTGCCAGCAGTCCTACAGCGAACACTGAAGCTTTCTTT
>few|-|TRBJ1-5|TRBV27
CASRSGLREQPQHF
TGTGCCAGCAGATCAGGGTTACGGGAGCAGCCCCAGCATTTT
>-|-|TRBJ2-2|TRBV12-3/TRBV12-4
CASSTPGRGQDTGELFF
TGTGCCAGCAGTACCCCCGGGAGGGGGCAAGACACCGGGGAGCTGTTTTTT
>few|-|TRBJ2-6|TRBV6-1
CASSERGGSDGANVLTF
TGTGCCAGCAGTGAACGCGGCGGGTCGGATGGGGCCAACGTCCTGACTTTC
>many|-|TRBJ1-6|TRBV7-2
CASSQIASQFSYNSPLHF
TGTGCCAGCAGCCAGATCGCGTCGCAATTCTCCTATAATTCACCCCTCCACTTT
>few|-|TRBJ2-5|TRBV15
CATSRASAGMGETQYF
TGTGCCACCAGCAGAGCTTCGGCGGGGATGGGGGAGACCCAGTACTTC
>few|-|TRBJ2-7|TRBV5-4
CASSLTPHEQYF
TGTGCCAGCAGCTTGACCCCCCACGAGCAGTACTTC
>-|-|TRBJ2-3|TRBV6-6
CASSYRTYTDTQYF
TGTGCCAGCAGTTACAGGACGTACACAGATACGCAGTATTTT
>-|-|TRBJ2-7|TRBV2
CASIGRIHEQYF
TGTGCCAGCATAGGACGGATACACGAGCAGTACTTC
>many|TRBD1|TRBJ2-7|TRBV14
CASSQGTGGWYEQYF
TGTGCCAGCAGCCAAGGCACAGGGGGATGGTACGAGCAGTACTTC
>-|-|TRBJ2-3|TRBV7-9
CASSRTAAGTDTQYF
TGTGCCAGCAGCAGGACAGCGGCCGGCACAGATACGCAGTATTTT
>few|TRBD1|TRBJ2-1|TRBV10-3
CAISPRDREYNEQFF
TGTGCCATCAGCCCTCGGGACAGGGAGTACAATGAGCAGTTCTTC
>many|-|TRBJ2-7|TRBV4-2
CASSQVQLTGEVEQYF
TGTGCCAGCAGCCAAGTGCAGCTAACAGGGGAGGTGGAGCAGTACTTC
>many|-|TRBJ2-2|TRBV11-2
CASSLIPPGGTNTGELFF
TGTGCCAGCAGCTTAATCCCGCCCGGGGGGACAAACACCGGGGAGCTGTTTTTT
>many|-|TRBJ2-7|TRBV12-3/TRBV12-4
CASSFEDTTSYEQYF
TGTGCCAGCAGTTTCGAGGACACAACCTCCTACGAGCAGTACTTC
>few|-|TRBJ2-7|TRBV7-6
CASSLAPGSPYEQYF
TGTGCCAGCAGCTTAGCTCCAGGGAGCCCCTACGAGCAGTACTTC
>-|-|TRBJ2-2|TRBV6-2/TRBV6-3
CASNGGSWELFF
TGTGCCAGCAATGGGGGGAGTTGGGAGCTGTTTTTT
>few|-|TRBJ2-3|TRBV12-3/TRBV12-4
CASQGGSGTDTQYF
TGTGCCAGCCAGGGCGGGTCTGGCACAGATACGCAGTATTTT
>few|-|TRBJ1-1|TRBV6-5
CASSSRVARGYTEAFF
TGTGCCAGCAGTTCACGGGTAGCGAGGGGATACACTGAAGCTTTCTTT
>many|-|TRBJ1-1|TRBV7-9
CASSFPTEGQGAIEAFF
TGTGCCAGCAGCTTTCCTACCGAGGGCCAGGGAGCTATTGAAGCTTTCTTT
>-|-|TRBJ1-3|TRBV6-5
CASSYSRGGRHSGNTIYF
TGTGCCAGCAGTTACTCGAGAGGAGGGAGGCATTCTGGAAACACCATATATTTT
>few|-|TRBJ2-1|TRBV2
CASSEPGPVGNEQFF
TGTGCCAGCAGTGAACCAGGGCCAGTTGGCAATGAGCAGTTCTTC
>many|-|TRBJ2-1|TRBV25-1
CASGGISYNEQFF
TGTGCCAGCGGGGGGATCTCCTACAATGAGCAGTTCTTC
>-|-|TRBJ1-6|TRBV28
CASSSRVAPYNSPLHF
TGTGCCAGCAGCTCCAGGGTGGCCCCCTATAATTCACCCCTCCACTTT
>many|-|TRBJ1-2|TRBV7-2
CASSFLAYPSTHNYGYTF
TGTGCCAGCAGCTTCTTAGCGTATCCGTCTACCCATAACTATGGCTACACCTTC
>many|-|TRBJ2-3|TRBV7-2
CASSLASSTDTQYF
TGTGCCAGCAGCTTAGCCTCTAGCACAGATACGCAGTATTTT
>-|-|TRBJ2-7|TRBV7-9
CASSQEGGAEQYF
TGTGCCAGCAGCCAAGAGGGCGGGGCCGAGCAGTACTTC
>-|TRBD1|TRBJ1-2|TRBV18
CASSPRDRGTYYGYTF
TGTGCCAGCTCACCCCGGGACAGGGGTACTTACTATGGCTACACCTTC
>few|TRBD1|TRBJ1-5|TRBV15
CATKNRGQVQPQHF
TGTGCCACTAAAAACCGGGGACAGGTACAGCCCCAGCATTTT
>few|TRBD1|TRBJ2-7|TRBV5-1
CASSQGQGKDEQYF
TGCGCCAGCAGCCAGGGACAGGGTAAGGACGAGCAGTACTTC
>many|TRBD2|TRBJ2-1|TRBV7-3
CASSLSSGGRYEQFF
TGTGCCAGCAGCTTAAGTAGCGGGGGGCGGTATGAGCAGTTCTTC
>-|-|TRBJ2-6|TRBV4-3
CASSHETGTGANVLTF
TGCGCCAGCAGCCACGAAACGGGGACTGGGGCCAACGTCCTGACTTTC
>many|-|TRBJ1-1|TRBV12-3/TRBV12-4
CASSLWVVNTEAFF
TGTGCCAGCAGTTTATGGGTCGTGAACACTGAAGCTTTCTTT